These 16 T cell receptor beta chains share one sample of origin, sequenced in a study of T-cell reconstitution after alpha-beta-depleted transplantation in children. The library targeted TCRbeta and was prepared with unique molecular identifiers. TCRdb re-called the PCR reads through MiXCR, storing one row per CDR3 protein. The table records about 610,000 distinct CDR3 sequences, about 11% of them present only once. The specimen comprised PBMCs from the stem cell graft donor, sampled from the stem cell graft. The receptors stem from a human donor who donated a stem cell graft to a child with acute myeloid leukemia.

In this sample, this clonotype turned up a few times. The V call is TRBV27, the J call TRBJ1-1; TRBD1 might be the D (6 bases). V lost 2 bases and J lost 0, with 10 bases in between. Looked up from germline, CDR1 is MNHEY and CDR2 is SMNVEV (reference sequence). The CDR3 loop spans 15 amino acids. The CDR3 spells CASSLGDTLNTEAFF. In nucleotides, the CDR3 is TGTGCCAGCAGTTTAGGGGACACTCTGAACACTGAAGCTTTCTTT.

The CDR3 reads CASSAASGRLSEQYF. The DNA for the CDR3 is TGTGCCAGCAGTGCCGCTAGCGGGAGATTGAGCGAGCAGTACTTC. The chain combines TRBV2 with TRBJ2-7; 10 bases agree with TRBD2. Losses at the gene ends were 4 bases for V and 6 bases for J; bases not matched to a gene: 9. Germline CDR1 SNHLY, CDR2 FYNNEI. This CDR3 region has 15 residues.

This clonotype came up a few times. The chain uses TRBV20-1 and TRBJ2-3; D might be TRBD1 or TRBD2, each matching 7 bases. V was shortened by 5 bases and J by 2 bases, with 20 bases between the two germline ends. Germline V gene data show CDR1 as DFQATT and CDR2 as SNEGSKA (reference sequence). The CDR3 sequence is 16 residues long. CDR3 amino acids: CSAWGGEDRNTDTQYF. The CDR3 DNA sequence: TGCAGTGCTTGGGGGGGGGAGGACAGGAACACAGATACGCAGTATTTT.

This clonotype was seen at least ten times. The chain recombines TRBV5-1 with TRBJ1-1; 9 positions agree with TRBD1. The V gene end was trimmed by 4 bases and the J gene end by 5 bases; junction bases not matched to a gene: 6. The CDR3 totals 14 residues. Germline-derived CDR1 and CDR2 are SGHRS and YFSETQ. CDR3 sequence: CASSRGQGGTEAFF. The CDR3 DNA follows: TGCGCCAGCAGCCGGGGACAGGGTGGTACTGAAGCTTTCTTT.

About this clonotype: With a much larger clone just one base away, this may be a read error. This CDR3 is missing its conserved last phenylalanine or tryptophan, likely due to a read error. Written as DNA, the CDR3 is TGTGCCAGCAGCAAGGACAGGATGGACTTCTATGGCTACACCTGC. This sequence encodes CASSKDRMDFYGYTC. This chain joins TRBV27 and TRBJ1-2; 7 bases fit TRBD1. The CDR3 is 15 residues long. Germline-derived CDR1 and CDR2 are MNHEY and SMNVEV (reference sequence). Trimming at V came to 6 bases and at J to 4 bases, leaving 11 bases not matched to a gene.

This clonotype has a count of ten or more. The chain joins TRBV20-1 to TRBJ2-3; D gene uncertain. Trimming took 3 bases from V and 4 from J, leaving 5 bases between them. The CDR3 has 11 residues. Germline V gene data show CDR1 as DFQATT and CDR2 as SNEGSKA (reference sequence). CDR3 DNA sequence: TGCAGTGCTAGGATCTCAGATACGCAGTATTTT. The encoded protein is CSARISDTQYF.

The rearrangement uses TRBV7-2 and TRBJ2-4; D is unclear. The CDR3 has 13 residues. V dropped 5 bases and J dropped 0 bases, with 5 bases sitting between them. Germline V CDR1 and CDR2: SGHTA, FQGNSA. The CDR3 DNA is TGTGCCAGCAGCCAGGTAGCCAAAAACATTCAGTACTTC. This translates into CASSQVAKNIQYF. The whole variable domain, remainder taken from reference TRBV7-2 and TRBJ2-4, is GAGVSQSPSNKVTEKGKDVELRCDPISGHTALYWYRQSLGQGLEFLIYFQGNSAPDKSGLPSDRFSAERTGGSVSTLTIQRTQQEDSAVYLCASSQVAKNIQYFGAGTRLSVL.

This clonotype was observed many times. The chain is built from TRBV6-5 and TRBJ2-7; 8 nucleotides line up with TRBD2. Trimming removed 0 bases from V and 3 bases from J; junction bases left unmatched: 7. Germline CDR1 MNHEY, CDR2 SVGAGI. CDR3 length: 16 residues. CDR3 protein: CASSYSFRSGSYEQYF. The CDR3 coding sequence is TGTGCCAGCAGTTACTCCTTCAGAAGCGGGAGCTACGAGCAGTACTTC.

The chain links TRBV7-2 to TRBJ2-3; D could derive from TRBD1 or TRBD2 (7 bases each). Trimming cost V 5 bases and J 7 bases, with 19 bases left between them. The V gene's germline CDR1 is SGHTA and CDR2 FQGNSA. CDR3 size: 15 residues. CDR3 nucleotide sequence: TGTGCCAGCAGCCCCCGGGGGAGGGGGCGGAATACGCAGTATTTT. Its protein product is CASSPRGRGRNTQYF.

The V call is TRBV11-2, the J call TRBJ2-7; 7 nucleotides line up with TRBD2. Germline-derived CDR1 and CDR2 are SGHAT and FQNNGV. CDR3 length: 18 amino acids. The trim removed 5 bases at V and 3 bases at J, leaving 19 bases unmatched. CDR3 nucleotides: TGTGCCAGCAGCCCCACGAAGGGCAGCGGGAACCCCGGCTACGAGCAGTACTTC. Protein: CASSPTKGSGNPGYEQYF.

The rearrangement joins TRBV4-3 to TRBJ2-7; 7 positions agree with TRBD2. This CDR3 region has 16 residues. Germline loops: CDR1 LGHNA, CDR2 YSLEER. J lost 3 bases, V lost 3 bases, and 11 bases had no gene match. CDR3 amino acids: CASSHPERTRGYEQYF. The CDR3, as DNA: TGCGCCAGCAGCCATCCGGAACGGACTAGGGGCTACGAGCAGTACTTC.

The J gene is TRBJ1-5, the V gene TRBV2; unclear D gene. Germline values: CDR1 SNHLY, CDR2 FYNNEI. The CDR3 covers 14 residues. V was trimmed by 6 bases and J by 1 base, leaving 10 bases between them. DNA for the CDR3: TGTGCCAGCAGAGATATGACGAGCAATCAGCCCCAGCATTTT. Translating it yields CASRDMTSNQPQHF.

The table lists this clonotype with a count of one. The genes are TRBV19 and TRBJ2-1, with 9 positions matching TRBD2. The CDR3 covers 17 residues. V lost 5 bases, J lost 0 bases, and 8 bases stayed unmatched. Per germline, CDR1 LNHDA and CDR2 SQIVND (reference sequence). The CDR3 is CASSPGLARNSYNEQFF. CDR3 sequence (DNA): TGTGCCAGTAGTCCTGGACTAGCGCGCAACTCCTACAATGAGCAGTTCTTC.

This clonotype showed up just a few times. The chain uses TRBV5-1 and TRBJ2-1; D gene uncertain. The germline V gene has CDR1 SGHRS and CDR2 YFSETQ. The V gene lost 7 bases and the J gene lost 1 base, with 9 bases spanning the gap. CDR3 length: 13 amino acids. The CDR3 DNA follows: TGCGCCAGCTCGGATGTATCCTACAATGAGCAGTTCTTC. Translation: CASSDVSYNEQFF. Full variable domain (rest looked up from reference TRBV5-1 and TRBJ2-1): KAGVTQTPRYLIKTRGQQVTLSCSPISGHRSVSWYQQTPGQGLQFLFEYFSETQRNKGNFPGRFSGRQFSNSRSEMNVSTLELGDSALYLCASSDVSYNEQFFGPGTRLTVL.

The sample holds many counts of this clonotype. The chain has TRBV20-1 and TRBJ2-7, with D perhaps TRBD2 (5 bases). The V gene lost 2 bases and the J gene lost 4 bases, with 9 bases spanning the gap. CDR3 size: 12 residues. Germline V gives CDR1 DFQATT, CDR2 SNEGSKA (reference sequence). Here the CDR3 reads CSARIREYEQYF. For the CDR3, the DNA is TGCAGTGCTAGAATTCGGGAATACGAGCAGTACTTC.

This rearrangement joins TRBV7-3 to TRBJ2-1; D is perhaps TRBD1 or TRBD2 (5 bases each). The CDR3 is made up of 16 amino acids. Germline CDR1 and CDR2: SGHTA and FQGTGA. V lost 5 bases to trimming and J lost 8 bases, with 22 bases between them. The chain's CDR3 is CASSTNRPGRKDEQFF. In nucleotides, the CDR3 is TGTGCCAGCAGCACTAATAGGCCGGGACGCAAGGATGAGCAGTTCTTC.